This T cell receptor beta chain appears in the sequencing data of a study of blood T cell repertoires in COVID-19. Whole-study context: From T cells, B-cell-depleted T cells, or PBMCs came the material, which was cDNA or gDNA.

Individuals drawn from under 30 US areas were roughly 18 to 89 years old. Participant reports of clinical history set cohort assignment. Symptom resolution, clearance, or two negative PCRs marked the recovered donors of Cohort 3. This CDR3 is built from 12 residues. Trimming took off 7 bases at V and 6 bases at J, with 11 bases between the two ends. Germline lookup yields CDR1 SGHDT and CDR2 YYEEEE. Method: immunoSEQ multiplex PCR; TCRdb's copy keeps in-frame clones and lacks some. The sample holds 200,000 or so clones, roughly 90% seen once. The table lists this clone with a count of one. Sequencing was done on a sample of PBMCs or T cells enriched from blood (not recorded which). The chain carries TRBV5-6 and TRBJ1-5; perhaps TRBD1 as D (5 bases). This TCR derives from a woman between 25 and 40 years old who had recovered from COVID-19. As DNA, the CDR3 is TGTGCCAGCCAACTTCAGGGTCAGCCCCAGCATTTT. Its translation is CASQLQGQPQHF.